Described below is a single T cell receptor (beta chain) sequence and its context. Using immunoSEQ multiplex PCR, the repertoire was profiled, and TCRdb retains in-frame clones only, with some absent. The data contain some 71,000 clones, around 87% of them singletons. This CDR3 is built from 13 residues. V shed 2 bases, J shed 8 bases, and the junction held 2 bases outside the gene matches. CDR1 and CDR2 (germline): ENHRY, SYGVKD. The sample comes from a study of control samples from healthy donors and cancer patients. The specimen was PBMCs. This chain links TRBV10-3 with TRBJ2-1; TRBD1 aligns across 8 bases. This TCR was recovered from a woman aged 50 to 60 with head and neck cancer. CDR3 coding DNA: TGTGCCATCAGTGAGAGGACAGGGTATGAGCAGTTCTTC. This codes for CAISERTGYEQFF.